A selection of T cell receptor beta chains follows, all from one sample in a study of blood T cell repertoires in COVID-19. Produced via immunoSEQ multiplex PCR; TCRdb's table is partial and in-frame only. There are hundreds of thousands of clones in the sample; more than 70% occur only once, and roughly 6.9% lies in the top ten. Sequenced sample: peripheral blood. All receptors derive from a woman in her 30s who had recovered from COVID-19. Both conserved end residues are part of each CDR3. A D gene is named only where the DNA matches it firmly. Only some rows state a clone size, as once, few, many or a class for expanded clones.

CASSEWGDNTGELFF,TGTGCCAGCAGTGAATGGGGGGACAACACCGGGGAGCTGTTTTTT,once,TRBV2,NA,TRBJ2-2
CASSSQLTGGTEAFF,TGTGCCAGCAGTTCGCAATTGACAGGGGGTACTGAAGCTTTCTTT,NA,TRBV6-5,TRBD1,TRBJ1-1
CASSPQTGGGETQYF,TGTGCCAGCTCACCACAGACAGGGGGTGGAGAGACCCAGTACTTC,NA,TRBV18,TRBD1,TRBJ2-5
CASIGTISYEQYF,TGCGCCAGCATTGGGACAATTTCCTACGAGCAGTACTTC,NA,TRBV10-2,NA,TRBJ2-7
CASSHFGTGEPQHF,TGCGCCAGCAGTCACTTCGGGACGGGGGAGCCCCAGCATTTT,few,TRBV23-1,NA,TRBJ1-5
CASSSTMGQGYSYNEQFF,TGTGCCAGCAGTTCGACAATGGGACAGGGATACTCCTACAATGAGCAGTTCTTC,NA,TRBV28,TRBD1,TRBJ2-1
CASSAGHTTGNTIYF,TGTGCCAGCAGCGCAGGGCATACTACTGGAAACACCATATATTTT,NA,TRBV9,NA,TRBJ1-3
CASSSPGQGLDTQYF,TGTGCCAGCAGCTCCCCGGGACAAGGCCTTGATACGCAGTATTTT,NA,TRBV13,NA,TRBJ2-3
CASSEARQGGTPQHF,TGTGCCAGCAGTGAAGCGAGACAGGGCGGCACGCCCCAGCATTTT,NA,TRBV2,TRBD1,TRBJ1-5
CASSVGTGREAFF,TGTGCCAGCAGCGTTGGGACAGGGAGGGAAGCTTTCTTT,NA,TRBV11-3,TRBD1,TRBJ1-1
CATPGEQYF,TGTGCCACCCCAGGCGAGCAGTACTTC,NA,TRBV7-3,NA,TRBJ2-7
CASSIDRNTGELFF,TGTGCCAGCAGTATCGACAGGAACACCGGGGAGCTGTTTTTT,few,TRBV2,NA,TRBJ2-2
CAWSVGQNTEAFF,TGTGCCTGGAGTGTAGGACAGAACACTGAAGCTTTCTTT,NA,TRBV30,NA,TRBJ1-1
CSVEVTTYEQYF,TGCAGCGTTGAAGTGACAACCTACGAGCAGTACTTC,NA,TRBV29-1,NA,TRBJ2-7
CASSTSGTGVYEQYF,TGTGCCAGCAGCACTTCCGGGACAGGGGTTTACGAGCAGTACTTC,NA,TRBV7-8,TRBD1,TRBJ2-7
CASSILAGGHNVLTF,TGTGCCAGTAGTATTTTAGCGGGGGGGCACAACGTCCTGACTTTC,few,TRBV19,TRBD2,TRBJ2-6
CATRRQATNYGYTF,TGTGCCACCAGGAGACAGGCGACTAACTATGGCTACACCTTC,NA,TRBV24-1,NA,TRBJ1-2
CSASGGGSYGPDTQYF,TGCAGTGCTAGTGGCGGGGGGTCGTACGGTCCAGATACGCAGTATTTT,NA,TRBV20-1,TRBD2,TRBJ2-3
CASSLAQDEQYF,TGTGCCAGCAGTTTGGCCCAGGACGAGCAGTACTTC,NA,TRBV12-3/TRBV12-4,NA,TRBJ2-7
CASSITGRHGYTF,TGTGCCAGTAGTATAACAGGGCGCCATGGCTACACCTTC,once,TRBV19,NA,TRBJ1-2
CASSIRNPGLKRDTQYF,TGTGCCAGCAGTATACGGAACCCGGGACTAAAAAGAGATACGCAGTATTTT,NA,TRBV27,TRBD2,TRBJ2-3
CASSLRDIYGYTF,TGTGCCAGCAGCTTACGGGACATCTATGGCTACACCTTC,NA,TRBV7-9,NA,TRBJ1-2
CASSPGGAYNEQFF,TGTGCCAGCAGCCCCGGGGGGGCCTACAATGAGCAGTTCTTC,NA,TRBV7-3,TRBD2,TRBJ2-1
CASSNTYEQYF,TGTGCCAGCAGCAACACCTACGAGCAGTACTTC,NA,TRBV5-6,NA,TRBJ2-7
CASTYDRQTGELFF,TGTGCCAGCACCTACGATCGACAGACCGGGGAGCTGTTTTTT,NA,TRBV5-4,NA,TRBJ2-2
CASQERIWRNTIYF,TGTGCCAGCCAAGAGAGGATCTGGAGAAACACCATATATTTT,NA,TRBV6-5,NA,TRBJ1-3
CASSSGQGYNSPLHF,TGTGCCAGTAGTAGCGGACAGGGATATAATTCACCCCTCCACTTT,NA,TRBV19,TRBD1,TRBJ1-6
CASSYVQTYNEQFF,TGTGCCAGCAGTTACGTCCAGACCTACAATGAGCAGTTCTTC,NA,TRBV6-2/TRBV6-3,NA,TRBJ2-1
CASSQSWASNQPQHF,TGCGCCAGCAGTCAATCGTGGGCTAGCAATCAGCCCCAGCATTTT,few,TRBV23-1,NA,TRBJ1-5
CASSQGGQTNEKLFF,TGTGCCAGCAGCCAAGGGGGACAGACAAATGAAAAACTGTTTTTT,NA,TRBV3-1/TRBV3-2,TRBD1,TRBJ1-4